This TCR beta chain was identified in a study of T cell responses to AZD1222 COVID-19 vaccine (dated by TCRdb to the early 2020s). Regarding the research as a whole: A total of 230 to 250 trial participants underwent TCR sequencing, of whom 207 had received two doses of AZD1222 and around 25 had received two doses of the MenACWY control vaccine. Trial participants were enrolled by age into subgroups of 18-55, 56-69 and 70-plus years, and about 150, 27 and 61 TCR-sequenced participants, respectively, were included in these subgroups. What the authors observed across the whole study: Epitopes outside the regions mutated in the B.1.351 and B.1.1.7 variants were reportedly recognized by nearly half of the unique spike-specific TCRs. Because no day 14 peak-response samples were available, the repertoires could be characterized only after the peak T cell response. The whole spike protein was spanned by vaccine-associated CD4 TCRs, and dominant responses were seen in regions 160-218 and 743-854. Conclusions about previously exposed vaccinees are limited, since just five or six AZD1222 recipients were seropositive for SARS-CoV-2 at baseline. Participants were mostly white British, with more females than males. The authors suggested clonal diversity may have been underestimated. After two AZD1222 doses, both the breadth and the depth of spike-specific TCRs were significantly higher than at day 0 and than in MenACWY recipients. The 56-69-year group was small, and its depth increase did not reach significance, likely because of low power.

The germline V gene yields SNHLY for CDR1 and FYNNEI for CDR2. The CDR3 sequence holds 12 residues, the cysteine and phenylalanine included. Solely the CDR3 DNA is kept, with 36 bases framed from the first base. At the junction V is shortened by 6 bases and J by 6 bases, with 9 bases in between. As to this clone: Its antigen is unknown. No qualities accompany the bases; no much larger clone lies one base away.

Explained via the paper, the time point label denotes: baseline before first vaccination. The treatment or condition label of this sample denotes: meningococcal conjugate vaccine given as trial control. Vaccinee samples came from UK trials COV001 and COV002, including a single-blind randomized controlled phase 2/3 trial of AZD1222 (ChAdOx1 nCoV-19) in healthy adults. For TCRbeta chain sequencing, PBMC samples were collected from trial participants at day 0 and at day 28 after the second dose. The CDR3 regions of human TCRbeta chains were analyzed by immunosequencing. The study's processing was this. Repertoire TCRs were matched against a reference library of SARS-CoV-2-specific TCRs generated with the MIRA antigen-specificity platform. Breadth was defined as the fraction of unique TCRs that were SARS-CoV-2-associated, and depth was defined as the fraction of total T cells that were SARS-CoV-2-associated. Using the MIRA data, each spike-specific TCR was mapped to the spike region that the TCR reacts to and placed in a CD4 or CD8 class. Log10-transformed breadth and depth values were compared by one-way ANOVA with Sidak's multiple comparisons tests. As stored in TCRdb, this immuneACCESS dataset retains in-frame rearrangements with V and J assigned. A fraction of the clones does not appear; measured against another copy, unresolved V genes explain less than half of the discrepancy, and the remainder lacks a known reason. Clonal size and the V and J genes are those of that table, whereas D and trimming came from the DNA. The sample includes tens of thousands of clones, with around nine tenths observed a single time. Of the sample, 10% is held by the ten largest clones.

The sequence derives from an adult in good health. Specimen: peripheral blood, collected on day 0 of MenACWY control vaccination. The chain joins TRBV2 to TRBJ2-1; TRBD2 is perhaps the D gene, given 6 matching bases. The DNA reads as follows: TGTGCCAGCAGGGGACTTTCCAATGAGCAGTTCTTC. Translated, this is CASRGLSNEQFF. The CDR3, completed at both ends by the reference TRBV2 and TRBJ2-1 genes, gives the full variable domain EPEVTQTPSHQVTQMGQEVILRCVPISNHLYFYWYRQILGQKVEFLVSFYNNEISEKSEIFDDQFSVERPDGSNFTLKIRSTKLEDSAMYFCASRGLSNEQFFGPGTRLTVL.